A single sample is the source of the 9 T cell receptor beta chains below, sequenced in a study of control samples from healthy donors and cancer patients. Clones were read by immunoSEQ multiplex PCR, and TCRdb kept only the in-frame ones, dropping some. The repertoire holds around 94,000 clones, with around 90% as singletons. The specimen sequenced was blood. These receptor sequences come from a woman aged 18-29 years in good health.

CDR3: CASSLSRGLSNEQYF. CDR3 sequence (DNA): TGTGCCAGCAGTTTATCCCGGGGGTTGAGCAACGAGCAGTACTTC. The V and J genes are TRBV27 and TRBJ2-7; D possibly corresponds to TRBD2 (6 bases). Germline CDR1 reads MNHEY; CDR2 reads SMNVEV (reference sequence). Trimming cost V 0 bases and J 5 bases, with 14 bases left between them. The CDR3 covers 15 residues.

The chain links TRBV29-1 to TRBJ1-2; 10 nucleotides line up with TRBD1. CDR3 length equals 12 residues. The germline gives CDR1 SQVTM, CDR2 ANQGSEA. V lost 4 bases to trimming and J lost 8 bases; unmatched junction nucleotides: 4. CDR3 region: CSVGQGAKGYTF. CDR3 in DNA: TGCAGCGTTGGACAGGGGGCGAAGGGCTACACCTTC.

This clone was seen just once. The chain links TRBV10-2 to TRBJ1-5; TRBD1 matches at 7 bases. This CDR3 region has 16 residues. V shed 0 bases, J shed 4 bases, and the junction held 6 bases outside the gene matches. CDR1 WSHSY and CDR2 SAAADI come from the germline V gene. The CDR3 nucleotides read TGCGCCAGCAGTGAGTCGAGGGGGCTGGGAAATCAGCCCCAGCATTTT. Translated: CASSESRGLGNQPQHF.

The chain combines TRBV6-6 with TRBJ1-5; maybe TRBD1 (6 bases). Germline V gene sequence: CDR1 MNHNY, CDR2 SVGAGI (reference sequence). V was cut by 4 bases and J by 5 bases, with 12 bases left in between. CDR3 length: 14 residues. CDR3 amino acids: CASSLGTFHQPQHF. As DNA, the CDR3 is TGTGCCAGCAGTTTAGGGACATTTCATCAGCCCCAGCATTTT.

The chain carries TRBV4-1 and TRBJ1-4; no firm D call. Germline V gene lookup returns CDR1 MGHRA and CDR2 YSYEKL. V dropped 0 bases and J dropped 13 bases, with 9 bases sitting between them. The CDR3 has 12 residues. CDR3 sequence: CASSQDRSRLFF. Written as DNA, the CDR3 is TGCGCCAGCAGCCAAGATAGATCGAGACTGTTTTTT.

Here the CDR3 DNA reads TGTGCCAGCAGCTCCCCTCGGAGGGGCGAGCAGTACTTC. Residues: CASSSPRRGEQYF. The chain links TRBV11-2 to TRBJ2-7; the D gene is possibly TRBD2 (6 bases). From germline, CDR1 is SGHAT and CDR2 FQNNGV. CDR3 length equals 13 residues. Trimming removed 4 bases from V and 6 bases from J, with 13 bases in between.

The V call is TRBV7-8, the J call TRBJ2-3, with a weak D call TRBD2 (6 bases). CDR1 is SGHVS and CDR2 is FQNEAQ in the germline V gene. Trimming took off 5 bases at V and 3 bases at J, with 15 bases between the two ends. This CDR3 has 15 residues. CDR3 DNA sequence: TGTGCCAGCAGCCCGACCCCGACTAGTACAGATACGCAGTATTTT. Amino acid sequence: CASSPTPTSTDTQYF.

V is TRBV27 and J is TRBJ2-3; D may be TRBD2 (7 bases). CDR1 is MNHEY and CDR2 is SMNVEV in the germline V gene (reference sequence). The V end lost 7 bases, the J end lost 2 bases, and 19 bases lay between the germline ends. The CDR3 consists of 16 residues. Written as DNA, the CDR3 is TGTGCCAGCAACCCCCTTCCCGGGGGGCCCACAGATACGCAGTATTTT. It encodes CASNPLPGGPTDTQYF.

This chain connects TRBV10-2 to TRBJ1-2; TRBD1 aligns across 8 bases. This CDR3 has 18 amino acids. Per the germline V gene, CDR1 is WSHSY and CDR2 is SAAADI. V lost 0 bases and J lost 6; bases outside the gene matches: 15. For the CDR3, the DNA is TGCGCCAGCAGTGAGTCGAGGGTTCAGGGGGCGAAGGAGCATGGCTACACCTTC. Translating gives CASSESRVQGAKEHGYTF.